The source of this T cell receptor (beta chain) is a study of blood T cell repertoires in COVID-19. About the study: Sites across the United States, Italy and Spain contributed samples from acute and convalescent COVID-19. PBMCs, B-cell-depleted T cells, or T cells provided the cDNA or gDNA that made up the material.

This CDR3 has 15 amino acids. V dropped 1 base and J dropped 0; count of bases not matched to a gene: 3. CDR1 and CDR2 (germline): LNHNV, YYDKDF (reference sequence). Assay used: immunoSEQ multiplex PCR; TCRdb lists only in-frame clones, some missing. Of about 160,000 clones in the sample, approximately 88% are singletons; the top ten hold approximately 7%. The participants were between about 18 and 90 years old and came from some 23 US areas. Recovery meant two consecutive negative NP/OP PCR tests, professional clearance, or resolved symptoms. Source material: PBMCs or T cells enriched from blood (not recorded which). The V and J genes are TRBV15 and TRBJ2-7; 7 positions agree with TRBD1. The receptor's source is a woman aged 50 to 65 who had recovered from COVID-19. CDR3 protein: CATSRVRDSSYEQYF. The CDR3 nucleotides are TGTGCCACCAGCAGAGTCCGGGACAGCTCCTACGAGCAGTACTTC.